These 22 T cell receptor beta chains originate from one sample sequenced in a study of blood T cell repertoires in COVID-19 (dated by TCRdb to 2020 to 2021). Library construction relied on the immunoSEQ multiplex PCR assay. TCRdb's version of the immuneACCESS table is confined to in-frame rearrangements and falls short of the full clone set. An unresolved V gene accounts for under half of the shortfall where checked; the remainder is of unknown origin. The sample table holds a few hundred thousand clones, of which roughly 90% were seen once. Clones ranked in the top ten supply roughly 1.6% of the sample. The sample was PBMCs or T cells enriched from blood (not recorded which). Receptors originate from a woman under 30 with acute COVID-19.

The V and J genes are TRBV7-9 and TRBJ2-3, with TRBD2 matching 13 bases. Trimming at V came to 5 bases and at J to 5 bases, leaving 10 bases not matched to a gene. This CDR3 region has 17 residues. The germline gives CDR1 SEHNR, CDR2 FQNEAQ (reference sequence). CDR3 loop: CASSGNGLAGVQDTQYF. CDR3 DNA: TGTGCCAGCAGCGGAAATGGACTAGCGGGAGTACAAGATACGCAGTATTTT.

The chain is built from TRBV6-1 and TRBJ1-5, with 7 bases fitting TRBD1. V shed 1 base, J shed 2 bases, and the junction held 5 bases outside the gene matches. CDR1 is MNHNS, CDR2 SASEGT, per germline. The CDR3 runs to 16 residues. CDR3 nucleotides: TGTGCCAGCAGTGAAGTCCCCCAGGGGGGCAATCAGCCCCAGCATTTT. Translating it yields CASSEVPQGGNQPQHF.

The chain is built from TRBV5-1 and TRBJ2-7; maybe TRBD1 (6 bases). The germline CDR1 and CDR2 sequences are SGHRS and YFSETQ. The CDR3 has 17 amino acids. Trimming took off 0 bases at V and 0 bases at J, with 16 bases between the two ends. CDR3 in amino acids: CASSLARGSGDSYEQYF. The DNA of the CDR3 is TGCGCCAGCAGCTTGGCCCGAGGTTCAGGGGACTCCTACGAGCAGTACTTC.

V gene TRBV28 combines with J gene TRBJ2-5, with 8 bases fitting TRBD1. V was pared by 7 bases and J by 3 bases, with 10 bases of the junction left unmatched. This CDR3 region has 15 residues. Germline lookup yields CDR1 MDHEN and CDR2 SYDVKM. The CDR3 is CASKRQGSGKETQYF. DNA of the CDR3: TGTGCCAGCAAAAGACAGGGGAGTGGGAAAGAGACCCAGTACTTC. The variable domain in full, with the rest retrieved from reference TRBV28 and TRBJ2-5, is DVKVTQSSRYLVKRTGEKVFLECVQDMDHENMFWYRQDPGLGLRLIYFSYDVKMKEKGDIPEGYSVSREKKERFSLILESASTNQTSMYLCASKRQGSGKETQYFGPGTRLLVL.

This clone is a singleton in its sample. The genes are TRBV28 and TRBJ2-5; D gene unclear. V was clipped by 6 bases and J by 0 bases, with 8 bases between them. Germline V lookup: CDR1 MDHEN, CDR2 SYDVKM. The CDR3 extends over 13 amino acids. The CDR3 loop is CASSEIYQETQYF. The CDR3 DNA reads as TGTGCCAGCAGCGAGATATACCAAGAGACCCAGTACTTC.

This sequence joins TRBV2 and TRBJ2-5, with 9 bases matching TRBD1. This CDR3 is built from 14 residues. The V segment lost 6 bases and the J segment 2 bases; nucleotides outside the gene matches: 4. From germline, CDR1 is SNHLY and CDR2 FYNNEI. CDR3 in amino acids: CASREGQGQETQYF. CDR3 DNA: TGTGCCAGCAGGGAGGGACAGGGACAAGAGACCCAGTACTTC.

The chain employs TRBV11-3 and TRBJ2-5, with 8 bases lining up with TRBD1. Germline V gene lookup returns CDR1 SGHNT and CDR2 YENEEA. CDR3 length equals 13 residues. Trimming removed 5 bases from V and 5 bases from J; junction bases left unmatched: 4. CDR3 DNA sequence: TGTGCCAGCAGCCGTGCAGGGGGCGAGACCCAGTACTTC. Encoded protein: CASSRAGGETQYF. The whole variable domain, filled in from reference TRBV11-3 and TRBJ2-5, reads EAGVVQSPRYKIIEKKQPVAFWCNPISGHNTLYWYLQNLGQGPELLIRYENEEAVDDSQLPKDRFSAERLKGVDSTLKIQPAELGDSAVYLCASSRAGGETQYFGPGTRLLVL.

V gene TRBV10-1 combines with J gene TRBJ1-4; TRBD1 agrees at 9 bases. CDR1 is WNHNN, CDR2 SYGVQD, per germline (reference sequence). J was trimmed by 8 bases and V by 3 bases; bases with no gene match: 7. This CDR3 contains 15 residues. The CDR3 bases are TGCGCCAGCAGTGAAACGACAGGGGGACTCGAAAAACTGTTTTTT. Residues: CASSETTGGLEKLFF.

The chain links TRBV11-2 to TRBJ2-3, with 8 bases matching TRBD2. The CDR3 runs to 17 residues. Germline CDR1 SGHAT, CDR2 FQNNGV. V was clipped by 5 bases and J by 0 bases; unmatched bases: 10. The CDR3 DNA follows: TGTGCCAGCAGCCCCGGGGGGGGGCCCCTTAGCACAGATACGCAGTATTTT. It is translated as CASSPGGGPLSTDTQYF.

This clone was counted once. The chain couples TRBV2 to TRBJ1-2, with D possibly TRBD1 on 6 matching bases. Germline CDR1 reads SNHLY; CDR2 reads FYNNEI. V was shortened by 2 bases and J by 3 bases, with 19 bases between the two germline ends. The CDR3 has 17 residues. The CDR3 loop reads CASSERAGALSYYGYTF. For the CDR3, the DNA is TGTGCCAGCAGTGAAAGGGCAGGGGCCCTTTCTTACTATGGCTACACCTTC.

The chain employs TRBV4-1 and TRBJ1-1; maybe TRBD1 (6 bases). The germline V gene has CDR1 MGHRA and CDR2 YSYEKL. The V and J ends lost 1 base and 1 base respectively, with 10 bases between them. CDR3 length: 15 residues. CDR3 in DNA: TGCGCCAGCAGCCAAGCAAGACAGGCGAACACTGAAGCTTTCTTT. Encoded protein: CASSQARQANTEAFF.

The chain couples TRBV30 to TRBJ2-6; D uncertain. Germline CDR1 and CDR2: GTSNPN and SVGIG (reference sequence). The CDR3 is 18 residues long. V dropped 2 bases and J dropped 1 base, with 18 bases sitting between them. The CDR3 protein is CAWSRWSGDPSGANVLTF. The CDR3 DNA follows: TGTGCCTGGAGTAGGTGGTCCGGAGACCCATCTGGGGCCAACGTCCTGACTTTC.

The gene calls are TRBV4-2 and TRBJ2-7, with 8 bases lining up with TRBD2. The CDR3 consists of 15 residues. Germline assignment: CDR1 LGHNA and CDR2 YNFKEQ. With 0 bases clipped from V and 1 base from J, the junction kept 2 bases outside the gene matches. The CDR3 DNA follows: TGTGCCAGCAGCCAAGAGGCTAGCGGGTCCTACGAGCAGTACTTC. The encoded protein is CASSQEASGSYEQYF.

This chain connects TRBV28 to TRBJ1-4; possible D gene TRBD1, 5 bases. The germline gives CDR1 MDHEN, CDR2 SYDVKM. Trimming pared 1 base from V and 5 bases from J, leaving 11 bases between. The CDR3 runs to 15 residues. CDR3 region: CASSLSTAFNEKLFF. The DNA for the CDR3 is TGTGCCAGCAGTTTATCGACAGCTTTCAATGAAAAACTGTTTTTT.

The chain couples TRBV3-1 (or the pseudogene TRBV3-2) to TRBJ2-6; TRBD2 might be the D (6 bases). CDR1 and CDR2 from the germline V gene are LGHDT and YNNKEL (reference sequence). Trimming left V 2 bases short and J 0 bases short, with 14 bases between. The CDR3 length is 18 residues. CDR3 in amino acids: CASSQQAGRYSGANVLTF. For the CDR3, the DNA is TGTGCCAGCAGCCAACAGGCAGGGAGGTACTCTGGGGCCAACGTCCTGACTTTC.

The V call is TRBV29-1, the J call TRBJ2-7, with 8 positions matching TRBD2. Germline V gives CDR1 SQVTM, CDR2 ANQGSEA. V lost 0 bases to trimming and J lost 6 bases; unmatched junction nucleotides: 16. The CDR3 runs 17 residues. CDR3 sequence (DNA): TGCAGCGTTGAAGATCCCTCGAGGAGCGGGAGAGTAGGCGAGCAGTACTTC. Protein sequence: CSVEDPSRSGRVGEQYF.

The chain combines TRBV5-1 with TRBJ2-1; 11 nucleotides agree with TRBD2. Trimming removed 0 bases from V and 3 bases from J; junction bases left unmatched: 5. Germline-derived CDR1 and CDR2 are SGHRS and YFSETQ. The CDR3 runs 17 residues. The CDR3: CASSLGTSGSGYNEQFF. The CDR3, as DNA: TGCGCCAGCAGCTTGGGTACTAGCGGGAGCGGCTACAATGAGCAGTTCTTC.

V is TRBV5-1 and J is TRBJ2-3; D is unresolved. The germline gives CDR1 SGHRS, CDR2 YFSETQ. This CDR3 is built from 15 residues. The V end lost 2 bases, the J end lost 0 bases, and 10 bases lay between the germline ends. Here the CDR3 reads CASSFLDPSTDTQYF. CDR3 nucleotides: TGCGCCAGCAGCTTTCTAGACCCTAGCACAGATACGCAGTATTTT.

The chain uses TRBV18 and TRBJ1-4, with a tentative D call TRBD1 (6 bases). Germline assignment: CDR1 KGHSH and CDR2 LQKENI. CDR3 length: 16 residues. V was pared by 6 bases and J by 0 bases, with 14 bases between. The CDR3, as DNA: TGTGCCAGCTCGCGCCAGGGGACTACAACTAATGAAAAACTGTTTTTT. Protein: CASSRQGTTTNEKLFF.

This chain joins TRBV10-2 and TRBJ2-3, with TRBD2 identical over 8 bases. Germline trimming cut 4 bases from V and 8 bases from J; bases unmatched to any gene: 5. From germline, CDR1 is WSHSY and CDR2 SAAADI. CDR3 length equals 13 residues. As DNA, the CDR3 is TGCGCCAGCAGTGGGTCCGGACTAGCTACGCAGTATTTT. Protein: CASSGSGLATQYF.

The rearrangement uses TRBV28 and TRBJ2-5, with D unclear. The V gene's germline CDR1 is MDHEN and CDR2 SYDVKM. V was shortened by 7 bases and J by 2 bases, with 11 bases between the two germline ends. The CDR3 contains 13 residues. The CDR3 loop is CASINWAQETQYF. The CDR3 coding sequence is TGTGCCAGCATCAATTGGGCACAAGAGACCCAGTACTTC.

The chain has TRBV6-1 and TRBJ2-7; 10 bases match TRBD2. CDR3 length equals 16 residues. V shed 2 bases, J shed 3 bases, and the junction held 7 bases outside the gene matches. Germline V gene data show CDR1 as MNHNS and CDR2 as SASEGT. As DNA, the CDR3 is TGTGCCAGCAGTGAACCCGGGCTAGCGGGAGTCTACGAGCAGTACTTC. Its protein product is CASSEPGLAGVYEQYF.